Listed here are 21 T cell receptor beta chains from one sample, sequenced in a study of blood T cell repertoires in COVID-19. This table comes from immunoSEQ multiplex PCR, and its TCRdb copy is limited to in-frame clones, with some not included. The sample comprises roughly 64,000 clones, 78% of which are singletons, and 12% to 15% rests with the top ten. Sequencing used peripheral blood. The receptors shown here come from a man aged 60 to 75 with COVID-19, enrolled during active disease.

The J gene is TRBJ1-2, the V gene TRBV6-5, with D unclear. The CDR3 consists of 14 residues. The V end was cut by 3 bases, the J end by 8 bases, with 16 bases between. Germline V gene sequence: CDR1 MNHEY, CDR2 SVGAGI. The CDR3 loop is CASSYGGRISGYTF. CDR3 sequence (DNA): TGTGCCAGCAGTTATGGCGGCAGAATAAGCGGCTACACCTTC.

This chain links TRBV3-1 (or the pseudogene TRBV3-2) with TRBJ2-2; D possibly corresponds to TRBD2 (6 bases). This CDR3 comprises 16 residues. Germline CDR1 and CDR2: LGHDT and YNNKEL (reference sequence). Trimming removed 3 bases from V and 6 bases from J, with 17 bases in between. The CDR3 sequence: CASSHWRTGDSGELFF. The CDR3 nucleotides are TGTGCCAGCAGCCATTGGCGAACGGGAGATTCCGGGGAGCTGTTTTTT.

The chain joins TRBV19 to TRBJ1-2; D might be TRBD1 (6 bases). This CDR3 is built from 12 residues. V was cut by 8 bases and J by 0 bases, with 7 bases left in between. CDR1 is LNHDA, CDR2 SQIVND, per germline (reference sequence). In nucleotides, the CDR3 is TGTGCCAGTTACAGGGCTAACTATGGCTACACCTTC. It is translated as CASYRANYGYTF.

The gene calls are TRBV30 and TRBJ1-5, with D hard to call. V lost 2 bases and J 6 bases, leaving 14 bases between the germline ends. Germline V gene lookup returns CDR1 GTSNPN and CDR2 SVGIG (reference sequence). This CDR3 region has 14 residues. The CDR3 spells CAWSLGRGPQPQHF. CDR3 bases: TGTGCCTGGAGTTTGGGCCGGGGTCCTCAGCCCCAGCATTTT.

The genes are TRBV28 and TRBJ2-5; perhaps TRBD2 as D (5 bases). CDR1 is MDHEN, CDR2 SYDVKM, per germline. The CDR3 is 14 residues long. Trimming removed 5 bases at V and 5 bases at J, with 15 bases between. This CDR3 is CASSLPLSVETQYF. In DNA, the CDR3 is TGTGCCAGCAGTCTCCCACTTAGCGTTGAGACCCAGTACTTC.

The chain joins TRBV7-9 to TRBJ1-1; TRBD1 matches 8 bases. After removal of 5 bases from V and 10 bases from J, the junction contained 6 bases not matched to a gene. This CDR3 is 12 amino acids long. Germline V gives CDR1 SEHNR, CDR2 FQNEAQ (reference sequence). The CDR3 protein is CASSPQGGSAFF. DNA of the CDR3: TGTGCCAGCAGCCCACAGGGGGGTTCAGCTTTCTTT.

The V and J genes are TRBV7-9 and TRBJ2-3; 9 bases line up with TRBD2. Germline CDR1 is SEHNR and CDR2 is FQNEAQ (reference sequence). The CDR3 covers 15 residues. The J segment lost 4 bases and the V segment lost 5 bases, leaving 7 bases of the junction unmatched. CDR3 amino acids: CASSEAPSGADTQYF. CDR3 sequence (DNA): TGTGCCAGCAGCGAAGCGCCTAGCGGGGCAGATACGCAGTATTTT. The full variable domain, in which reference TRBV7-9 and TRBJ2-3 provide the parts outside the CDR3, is DTGVSQNPRHKITKRGQNVTFRCDPISEHNRLYWYRQTLGQGPEFLTYFQNEAQLEKSRLLSDRFSAERPKGSFSTLEIQRTEQGDSAMYLCASSEAPSGADTQYFGPGTRLTVL.

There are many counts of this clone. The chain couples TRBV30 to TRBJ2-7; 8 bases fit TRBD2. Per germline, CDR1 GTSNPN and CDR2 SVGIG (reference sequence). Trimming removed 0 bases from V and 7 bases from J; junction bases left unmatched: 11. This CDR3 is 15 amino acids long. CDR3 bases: TGTGCCTGGAGTGTGAAGGGACTAGGGAAACAAGAGCAGTACTTC. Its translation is CAWSVKGLGKQEQYF.

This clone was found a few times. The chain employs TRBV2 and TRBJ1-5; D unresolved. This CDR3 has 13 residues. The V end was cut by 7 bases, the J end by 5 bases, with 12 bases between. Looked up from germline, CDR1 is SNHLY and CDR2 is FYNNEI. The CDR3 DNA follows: TGTGCCAGCAAGGAGAGGGAAGATCAGCCCCAGCATTTT. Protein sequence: CASKEREDQPQHF. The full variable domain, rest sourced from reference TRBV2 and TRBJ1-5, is EPEVTQTPSHQVTQMGQEVILRCVPISNHLYFYWYRQILGQKVEFLVSFYNNEISEKSEIFDDQFSVERPDGSNFTLKIRSTKLEDSAMYFCASKEREDQPQHFGDGTRLSIL.

The DNA for the CDR3 is TGTGCCAGCAGCGAGAGGAGGAGCCTAGCGGGGGGCCCGAACACCGGGGAGCTGTTTTTT. This codes for CASSERRSLAGGPNTGELFF. The chain uses TRBV9 and TRBJ2-2, with 11 bases that match TRBD2. The CDR3 is 20 amino acids. The V gene end was trimmed by 3 bases and the J gene end by 0 bases; junction bases not matched to a gene: 13. Germline V gene sequence: CDR1 SGDLS, CDR2 YYNGEE.

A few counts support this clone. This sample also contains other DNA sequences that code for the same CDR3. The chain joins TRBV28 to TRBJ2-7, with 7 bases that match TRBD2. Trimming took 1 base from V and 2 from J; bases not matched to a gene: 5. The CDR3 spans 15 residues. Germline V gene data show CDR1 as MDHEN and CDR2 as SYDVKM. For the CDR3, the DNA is TGTGCCAGCAGTTTATCCGGCGGGGGAACCTACGAGCAGTACTTC. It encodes CASSLSGGGTYEQYF.

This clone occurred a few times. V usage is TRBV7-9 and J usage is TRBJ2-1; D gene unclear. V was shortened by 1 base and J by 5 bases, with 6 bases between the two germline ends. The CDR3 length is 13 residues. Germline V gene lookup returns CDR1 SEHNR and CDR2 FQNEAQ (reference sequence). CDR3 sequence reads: CASSLGQNNEQFF. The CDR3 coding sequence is TGTGCCAGCAGCTTAGGCCAGAACAATGAGCAGTTCTTC.

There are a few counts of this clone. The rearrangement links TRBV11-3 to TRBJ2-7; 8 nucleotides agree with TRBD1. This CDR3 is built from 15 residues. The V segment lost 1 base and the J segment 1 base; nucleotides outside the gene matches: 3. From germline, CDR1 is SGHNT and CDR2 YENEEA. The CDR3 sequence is CASSLVTGGSYEQYF. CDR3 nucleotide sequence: TGTGCCAGCAGCTTAGTAACAGGGGGTTCCTACGAGCAGTACTTC.

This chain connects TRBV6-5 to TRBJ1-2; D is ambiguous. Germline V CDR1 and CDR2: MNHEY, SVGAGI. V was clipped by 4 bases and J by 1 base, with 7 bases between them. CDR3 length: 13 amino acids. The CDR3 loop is CASSLEGNYGYTF. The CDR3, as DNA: TGTGCCAGCAGTTTGGAGGGTAACTATGGCTACACCTTC.

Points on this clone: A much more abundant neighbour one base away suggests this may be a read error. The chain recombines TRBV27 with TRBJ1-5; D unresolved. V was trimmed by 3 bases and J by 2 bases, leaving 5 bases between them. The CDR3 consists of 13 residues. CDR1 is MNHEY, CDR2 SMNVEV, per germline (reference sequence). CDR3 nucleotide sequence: TGTGCCAGCAGTTTCGGGGGCAATCAGCCCCAGCATTTT. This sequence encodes CASSFGGNQPQHF.

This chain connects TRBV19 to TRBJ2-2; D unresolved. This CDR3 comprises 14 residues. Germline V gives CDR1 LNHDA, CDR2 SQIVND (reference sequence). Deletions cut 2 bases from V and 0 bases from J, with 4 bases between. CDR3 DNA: TGTGCCAGTAGTATACTTCCGAACACCGGGGAGCTGTTTTTT. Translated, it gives CASSILPNTGELFF.

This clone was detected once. The CDR3 DNA reads as TGTGCCACCAGTGACCGCGGACAGGGGAACTCCTACGAGCAGTACTTC. Protein: CATSDRGQGNSYEQYF. The chain combines TRBV24-1 with TRBJ2-7; 9 bases line up with TRBD1. CDR3 length equals 16 residues. Per germline, CDR1 KGHDR and CDR2 SFDVKD. The J segment lost 0 bases and the V segment lost 4 bases, leaving 6 bases of the junction unmatched.

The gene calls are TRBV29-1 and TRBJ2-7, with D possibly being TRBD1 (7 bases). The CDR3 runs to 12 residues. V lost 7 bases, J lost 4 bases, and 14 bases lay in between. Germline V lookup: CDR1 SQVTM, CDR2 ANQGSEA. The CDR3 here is CSGRGQNYEQYF. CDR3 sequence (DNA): TGCAGCGGGAGGGGACAGAATTACGAGCAGTACTTC.

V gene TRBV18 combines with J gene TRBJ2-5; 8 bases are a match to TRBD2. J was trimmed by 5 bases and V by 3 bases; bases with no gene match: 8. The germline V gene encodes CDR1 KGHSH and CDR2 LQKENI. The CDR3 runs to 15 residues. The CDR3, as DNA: TGTGCCAGCTCACCGGGACTAGGATACGGCGAGACCCAGTACTTC. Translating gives CASSPGLGYGETQYF.

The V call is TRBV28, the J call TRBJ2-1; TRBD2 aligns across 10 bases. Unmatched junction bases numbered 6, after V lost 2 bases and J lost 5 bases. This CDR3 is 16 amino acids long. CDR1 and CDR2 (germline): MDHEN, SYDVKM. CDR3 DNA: TGTGCCAGCAGTTTACTTAGCGGGAGGCGTAACAATGAGCAGTTCTTC. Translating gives CASSLLSGRRNNEQFF.

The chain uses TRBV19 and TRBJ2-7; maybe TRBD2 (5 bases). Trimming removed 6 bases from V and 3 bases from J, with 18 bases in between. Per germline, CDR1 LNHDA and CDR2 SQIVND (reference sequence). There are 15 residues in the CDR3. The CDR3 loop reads CASRGRGISGYEQYF. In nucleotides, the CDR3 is TGTGCCAGTAGGGGGAGAGGGATCAGTGGCTACGAGCAGTACTTC.